Given below is one TCR beta chain in context. Its matching antigen is unknown. The source of the sample is a study of T cells in Graves' hyperthyroidism and ophthalmopathy. CDR1 SNHLY and CDR2 FYNNEI come from the germline V gene. The V and J ends lost 6 bases and 4 bases respectively, with 9 bases between them. The CDR3 consists of 13 residues. The investigators amplified TCR beta CDR3 regions from RNA transcripts. First-round RT-PCR of the TCR CDR3 relied on the HTBI primer set. TCRdb itself ran the multiplex PCR reads through MiXCR, one entry per CDR3 protein. The repertoire holds over 45,000 distinct CDR3 sequences, with roughly 50% as singletons. These patients, aged 18 to 65, had recently diagnosed hyperthyroidism lasting under 2 months. Study-level points and caveats: In the blood, most expanded thyroid clonotypes above 0.001 appeared as well.

Material: peripheral blood or thyroid tissue (not recorded which). The clonotype comes from a woman aged 50 to 60 with Graves' hyperthyroidism. The chain has TRBV2 and TRBJ2-2; D is perhaps TRBD2 (5 bases). In DNA, the CDR3 is TGTGCCAGCAGCCTTACTAGCACCGGGGAGCTGTTTTTT. Amino acids: CASSLTSTGELFF.